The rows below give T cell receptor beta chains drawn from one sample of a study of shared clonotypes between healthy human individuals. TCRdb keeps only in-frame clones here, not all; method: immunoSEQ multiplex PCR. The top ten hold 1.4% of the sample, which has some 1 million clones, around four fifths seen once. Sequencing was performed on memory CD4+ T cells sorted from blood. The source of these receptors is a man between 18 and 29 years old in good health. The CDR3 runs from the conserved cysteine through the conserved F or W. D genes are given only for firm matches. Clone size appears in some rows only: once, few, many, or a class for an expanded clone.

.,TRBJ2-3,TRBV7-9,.,TGTGCCAGCAGCTTCCGACAGGCTAGCACAGATACGCAGTATTTT,CASSFRQASTDTQYF
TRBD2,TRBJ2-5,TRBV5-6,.,TGTGCCAGCAGCACGACTAGCGGGTCGGAGACCCAGTACTTC,CASSTTSGSETQYF
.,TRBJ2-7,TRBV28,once,TGTGCCAGCAGTTTAGGCAGGAACCAGTACTTC,CASSLGRNQYF
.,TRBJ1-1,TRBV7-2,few,TGTGCCAGCAGCCAGGCGGGGAGGGGTGAAGCTTTCTTT,CASSQAGRGEAFF
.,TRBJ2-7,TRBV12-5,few,TGTGCTAGTGGTTTGAATCGGCAGGGTTTTTCCTACGAGCAGTACTTC,CASGLNRQGFSYEQYF
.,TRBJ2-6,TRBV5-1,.,TGCGCCAGCAGCTCGGGACAATTCTCTGGGGCCAACGTCCTGACTTTC,CASSSGQFSGANVLTF
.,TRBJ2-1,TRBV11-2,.,TGTGCCAGCAGCTGGACTGGGGACAATGAGCAGTTCTTC,CASSWTGDNEQFF
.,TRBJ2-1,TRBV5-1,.,TGCGCCAGCAGCTTGAGTCAACAGGGTTCGGGTGAGCAGTTCTTC,CASSLSQQGSGEQFF
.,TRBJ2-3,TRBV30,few,TGTGCCTGGGACAGCACAGATACGCAGTATTTT,CAWDSTDTQYF
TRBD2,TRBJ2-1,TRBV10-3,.,TGTGCCATCAGTGATTCGGGACTAGCGGGCCTTCCAAGGTGGAATGAGCAGTTCTTC,CAISDSGLAGLPRWNEQFF
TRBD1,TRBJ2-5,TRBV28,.,TGTGCCAGCATCCCAGGGGGTATTCAAGAGACCCAGTACTTC,CASIPGGIQETQYF
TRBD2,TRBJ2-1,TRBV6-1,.,TGTGCCAGCGTTCCTTGGACTAGTTCCAATGAGCAGTTCTTC,CASVPWTSSNEQFF
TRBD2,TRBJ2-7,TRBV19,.,TGTGCCAGTAGTATTAATAGCGGGAGCTACGAGCAGTACTTC,CASSINSGSYEQYF
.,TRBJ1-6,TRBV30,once,TGTGCCTGGAGTGTGGACAGCTCCTATAATTCACCCCTCCACTTT,CAWSVDSSYNSPLHF
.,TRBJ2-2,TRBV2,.,TGTGCCAGCAGTGGGAAGGGGACCGGGGAGCTGTTTTTT,CASSGKGTGELFF
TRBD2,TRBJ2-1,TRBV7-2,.,TGTGCCAGCAGCCGACTAGCGGGAGGTCTCAATGAGCAGTTCTTC,CASSRLAGGLNEQFF
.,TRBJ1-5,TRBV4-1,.,TGCGCCAGCAGCCAAGACGGGCAGGGCAATCAGCCCCAGCATTTT,CASSQDGQGNQPQHF